This T cell receptor (beta chain) was retrieved from a study of liver allograft versus peripheral blood T cells. Study-level background: Comparative analysis was performed on T cell receptor repertoires from transplanted livers and from recipients' peripheral blood. Whole-study findings and limits: There were reportedly differences between T cell receptor repertoires inside liver allografts and those in peripheral blood.

Via MiXCR, TCRdb re-called the reads, giving one row per CDR3 protein. The repertoire holds roughly 8,500 distinct CDR3 sequences, around 26% seen once, with over 6.5% in the top ten. About this clonotype: The target antigen is unknown.

The V and J ends lost 2 bases and 4 bases respectively, with 8 bases between them. The CDR3 loop spans 12 amino acids. Germline V gene lookup returns CDR1 DFQATT and CDR2 SNEGSKA (reference sequence). This TCR came from a human patient who had a liver transplant. Some T cells may possibly be graft donor cells. V and J are TRBV20-1 and TRBJ1-2; D unclear. In DNA form, the CDR3 reads TGCAGTGCTAGAAATATCTTCTATGGCTACACCTTC. Amino acids: CSARNIFYGYTF.